The rows below give T cell receptor beta chains drawn from one sample of a study of T cells in narcolepsy. The table came from immunoSEQ multiplex PCR; TCRdb's copy has only in-frame clones and leaves some out. This sample has approximately 30,000 clones; 75% to 80% occur once, and the top ten carry around 3.1%. The sample comprised CD45RA- memory CD4+ T cells from PBMCs. These receptors were collected from a human donor with narcolepsy. CDR3s include the opening cysteine and the closing phenylalanine or tryptophan. Fields, in order: clone size, J gene, V gene, CDR3 protein. Where a row states a size, it is once, few, many or the class of an expanded clone; other rows omit it.

.	TRBJ2-2	TRBV19	CASSIARELFF
.	TRBJ2-1	TRBV28	CASSLWTGGLPTNGEQFF
.	TRBJ2-3	TRBV11-3	CASSLDTSGWGSADTQYF
.	TRBJ1-4	TRBV10-2	CASRGAGDEKLFF
.	TRBJ1-1	TRBV6-6	CASTFDRVTEAFF
once	TRBJ2-1	TRBV5-1	CASSFPKFRLDNEQFF
.	TRBJ2-6	TRBV27	CASSLRQAHSGANVLTF
.	TRBJ2-5	TRBV7-2	CASSLNRGEETQYF
.	TRBJ2-1	TRBV6-4	CASISTSGGRLFF
.	TRBJ1-6	TRBV13	CASSLERNNSPLHF
few	TRBJ1-1	TRBV2	CASSGLGGARTEAFF